These 18 T cell receptor beta chains came from one sample sequenced in a study of control samples from healthy donors and cancer patients. Sequencing was performed with immunoSEQ multiplex PCR; in TCRdb, only in-frame clones are kept and a portion is missing. The sample includes 90,000 to 150,000 clones, approximately 87% of them seen just once. The sequencing sample was made of blood. These receptor sequences come from a man between 25 and 39 years old in good health.

The chain uses TRBV28 and TRBJ1-2; maybe TRBD1 (6 bases). V was trimmed by 7 bases and J by 3 bases, leaving 27 bases between them. Germline V CDR1 and CDR2: MDHEN, SYDVKM. The length of the CDR3 is 18 residues. CDR3 sequence reads: CASTIYGTGIGQDYGYTF. The DNA of the CDR3 is TGTGCCAGCACCATTTACGGAACAGGGATCGGCCAGGACTATGGCTACACCTTC.

The rearrangement links TRBV11-3 to TRBJ2-7; TRBD2 matches at 10 bases. The CDR3 is 14 amino acids. Germline loops: CDR1 SGHNT, CDR2 YENEEA. The V gene end was trimmed by 1 base and the J gene end by 4 bases; junction bases not matched to a gene: 1. DNA for the CDR3: TGTGCCAGCAGCTTAGCTAGCGGGGGTTACGAGCAGTACTTC. Translated, it gives CASSLASGGYEQYF.

This clone was counted a single time. The genes are TRBV25-1 and TRBJ1-4; D unresolved. The CDR3 has 15 amino acids. V was cut by 3 bases and J by 5 bases, with 13 bases left in between. The germline V gene has CDR1 MGHDK and CDR2 SYGVNS. The CDR3 DNA reads as TGTGCCAGCAGTGAGTTGAGGGCGCGGAATGAAAAACTGTTTTTT. Its protein product is CASSELRARNEKLFF.

The J gene is TRBJ2-3, the V gene TRBV2; possibly TRBD1 for D (7 bases). The germline V gene has CDR1 SNHLY and CDR2 FYNNEI. This CDR3 has 14 residues. The V end lost 3 bases, the J end lost 4 bases, and 11 bases lay between the germline ends. The CDR3 region has the DNA TGTGCCAGCAGTGACAGGGGGAGGTCAGATACGCAGTATTTT. Its protein product is CASSDRGRSDTQYF.

This chain links TRBV7-9 with TRBJ1-1; D remains ambiguous. CDR3 size: 14 residues. From germline, CDR1 is SEHNR and CDR2 FQNEAQ (reference sequence). Trimming removed 5 bases at V and 0 bases at J, with 10 bases between. The CDR3 DNA reads as TGTGCCAGCAGCGGGCCCGGACTGAACACTGAAGCTTTCTTT. This translates into CASSGPGLNTEAFF.

This clone was detected only a few times. CDR3 in DNA: TGTGCCAGCAGCAAACAGCGGGGGGGCTCCTACGAGCAGTACTTC. This sequence encodes CASSKQRGGSYEQYF. The chain uses TRBV3-1 (or the pseudogene TRBV3-2) and TRBJ2-7; 10 nucleotides match TRBD2. V shed 5 bases, J shed 0 bases, and the junction held 4 bases outside the gene matches. The CDR3 is 15 residues long. The germline gives CDR1 LGHDT, CDR2 YNNKEL (reference sequence).

The V call is TRBV3-1 (or the pseudogene TRBV3-2), the J call TRBJ2-6; TRBD1 matches at 10 bases. The V gene end was trimmed by 1 base and the J gene end by 1 base; junction bases not matched to a gene: 1. Germline CDR1 LGHDT, CDR2 YNNKEL (reference sequence). This CDR3 comprises 17 residues. CDR3 DNA: TGTGCCAGCAGCCAAGGGACAGGGGGATCTGGGGCCAACGTCCTGACTTTC. Protein sequence: CASSQGTGGSGANVLTF.

The chain couples TRBV18 to TRBJ1-5; TRBD1 agrees at 10 bases. The V and J ends lost 6 bases and 6 bases, in that order; junction bases with no gene match: 5. Germline V CDR1 and CDR2: KGHSH, LQKENI. The CDR3 loop spans 14 amino acids. CDR3 sequence reads: CASSQDRGLQPQHF. The CDR3 DNA sequence: TGTGCCAGCTCCCAAGACAGGGGGCTTCAGCCCCAGCATTTT.

The count of this clone is one. CDR3 residues: CATSEPGANVLTF. CDR3 in DNA: TGTGCCACCAGTGAGCCTGGGGCCAACGTCCTGACTTTC. This rearrangement joins TRBV24-1 to TRBJ2-6; no definite D call. Germline V gene data show CDR1 as KGHDR and CDR2 as SFDVKD. The CDR3 has 13 amino acids. Trimming took 4 bases from V and 2 from J, leaving 2 bases between them.

CDR3 amino acids: CASSLKGRGTDTQYF. As DNA, the CDR3 is TGTGCCAGCAGTTTGAAGGGGCGCGGCACAGATACGCAGTATTTT. This chain joins TRBV27 and TRBJ2-3, with D perhaps matching TRBD1 (5 bases). In germline, CDR1 is MNHEY, CDR2 SMNVEV (reference sequence). The CDR3 runs 15 residues. The V end lost 3 bases, the J end lost 1 base, and 11 bases lay between the germline ends.

The chain uses TRBV30 and TRBJ2-3, with D maybe TRBD2 (6 bases). This CDR3 spans 13 amino acids. The germline V gene encodes CDR1 GTSNPN and CDR2 SVGIG (reference sequence). The ends were cut back, 4 bases at V and 2 bases at J, with 10 bases in the middle. The CDR3 loop is CAWNTDYTDTQYF. In DNA, the CDR3 is TGTGCCTGGAACACGGACTACACAGATACGCAGTATTTT.

The gene calls are TRBV19 and TRBJ2-7; 10 bases agree with TRBD2. V dropped 1 base and J dropped 4; count of bases not matched to a gene: 22. The CDR3 is made up of 21 amino acids. Germline lookup yields CDR1 LNHDA and CDR2 SQIVND (reference sequence). CDR3 sequence (DNA): TGTGCCAGTAGTATAGTCAGTGAGACAGCTAGAGCTAGCGGGGGCCGTTACGAGCAGTACTTC. Protein sequence: CASSIVSETARASGGRYEQYF.

Here the CDR3 reads CASSPTMNTEAFF. In DNA form, the CDR3 reads TGCGCCAGCAGCCCAACCATGAACACTGAAGCTTTCTTT. This chain joins TRBV5-1 and TRBJ1-1, with no clear D. V lost 4 bases to trimming and J lost 0 bases, with 7 bases between them. The germline V gene encodes CDR1 SGHRS and CDR2 YFSETQ. This CDR3 contains 13 residues.

This clone has only one observation. The chain links TRBV5-1 to TRBJ2-7; TRBD2 agrees at 8 bases. Germline V gives CDR1 SGHRS, CDR2 YFSETQ. V lost 4 bases and J lost 6; bases outside the gene matches: 12. CDR3 length equals 15 residues. CDR3 sequence reads: CASSTGGGSYGEQYF. The CDR3, as DNA: TGCGCCAGCAGCACCGGGGGGGGGTCCTACGGCGAGCAGTACTTC.

The chain has TRBV25-1 and TRBJ1-2; possible D gene TRBD1, 6 bases. Per germline, CDR1 MGHDK and CDR2 SYGVNS. The CDR3 loop spans 13 amino acids. Deletions cut 2 bases from V and 6 bases from J, with 10 bases between. The CDR3 region is CASSEVGADGYTF. For the CDR3, the DNA is TGTGCCAGCAGTGAAGTGGGGGCGGATGGCTACACCTTC.

The chain employs TRBV3-1 (or the pseudogene TRBV3-2) and TRBJ1-1; tentatively, D is TRBD1 (5 bases). This CDR3 comprises 14 residues. Germline assignment: CDR1 LGHDT and CDR2 YNNKEL (reference sequence). Deletions cut 1 base from V and 6 bases from J, with 12 bases between. CDR3 DNA: TGTGCCAGCAGCCAAGGCAGGGTAAAGGCTGAAGCTTTCTTT. This codes for CASSQGRVKAEAFF.

This clone has only one observation. The rearrangement joins TRBV24-1 to TRBJ2-1; D gene uncertain. The CDR3 spans 11 residues. Looked up from germline, CDR1 is KGHDR and CDR2 is SFDVKD. V gave up 6 bases and J gave up 4 bases, with 3 bases separating them. CDR3 sequence reads: CATSQYNEQFF. The CDR3 nucleotides read TGTGCCACCAGTCAATACAATGAGCAGTTCTTC.

The chain carries TRBV7-9 and TRBJ1-1, with 11 bases lining up with TRBD1. Germline CDR1 is SEHNR and CDR2 is FQNEAQ (reference sequence). The CDR3 consists of 15 residues. V was pared by 5 bases and J by 5 bases, with 7 bases of the junction left unmatched. CDR3 bases: TGTGCCAGCAGCACCGGGACAGGGGGAGGAACTGAAGCTTTCTTT. Encoded protein: CASSTGTGGGTEAFF.